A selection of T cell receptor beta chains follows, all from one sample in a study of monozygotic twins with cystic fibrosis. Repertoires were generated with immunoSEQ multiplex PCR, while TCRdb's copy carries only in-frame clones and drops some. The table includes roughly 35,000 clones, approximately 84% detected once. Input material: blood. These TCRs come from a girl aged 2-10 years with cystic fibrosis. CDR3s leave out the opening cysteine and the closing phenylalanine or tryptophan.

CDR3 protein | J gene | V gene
ASSYAGQSFKAF | TRBJ1-1 | TRBV6-5
ASSTRSGGMRGEQF | TRBJ2-1 | TRBV14
ASSIRTGGGTYNSPLH | TRBJ1-6 | TRBV19
ASTPLGGGALHEQF | TRBJ2-1 | TRBV7-6
ASSLAAGSSGNTIY | TRBJ1-3 | TRBV5-1
ASSYDRDGYEQY | TRBJ2-7 | TRBV7-2
ASTFIGGKRTGELF | TRBJ2-2 | TRBV27
AWSRTGDGYT | TRBJ1-2 | TRBV30
ASSLAGQGGYGYT | TRBJ1-2 | TRBV7-2
ASSLPTYEQY | TRBJ2-7 | TRBV5-1
ASSPINTGELF | TRBJ2-2 | TRBV5-4
ASRLRGGAPSDEQF | TRBJ2-1 | TRBV2
ASISRDRALNQPQH | TRBJ1-5 | TRBV19
ASTRLKNTEAF | TRBJ1-1 | TRBV6-6
ASSSQGPNTEAF | TRBJ1-1 | TRBV5-1
ASSPGTGGYGYT | TRBJ1-2 | TRBV18
AWTGAYEQY | TRBJ2-7 | TRBV30
ASSRTGTGFEQY | TRBJ2-7 | TRBV9
ASSHSLAGGQETQY | TRBJ2-5 | TRBV5-4
ARSLATGSSGGYT | TRBJ1-2 | TRBV5-3
ASSFRWSYLNTEAF | TRBJ1-1 | TRBV5-6
ASSDLLADTQY | TRBJ2-3 | TRBV2
ASADRSEKLF | TRBJ1-4 | TRBV6-5
ATREGLYNSPLH | TRBJ1-6 | TRBV2
ASSLGVMEWGNTIY | TRBJ1-3 | TRBV7-2
ASSPPGPGEKLF | TRBJ1-4 | TRBV18